Ten or more counts support the clone carrying this TCR beta chain. Libraries of TCR beta came from iRepertoire HTBI primers plus Arm-PCR of CDR3 regions. Using its own MiXCR run on the multiplex PCR reads, TCRdb lists one record per CDR3 protein. The data hold a few hundred thousand distinct CDR3 sequences, with 18% observed a single time. The record originates from a study of regulatory T cells in long-lasting Graves disease. Time point here: newly diagnosed GD, antithyroid drugs for less than 3 months. Following extraction of RNA from PBMCs, that RNA was used to make the TCR library. Per American Thyroid Association guidelines, Graves' disease was diagnosed. With 3 bases removed from V and 0 bases from J, the gap between germline ends came to 10 bases. CDR3 length equals 15 residues. Germline V gene lookup returns CDR1 MNHGY and CDR2 SVAAGI. The same data also went into a second study, on T cells in Graves' hyperthyroidism and ophthalmopathy.

The sequence derives from a woman between 25 and 40 years old with Graves disease. The chain links TRBV6-9 to TRBJ2-3; D possibly corresponds to TRBD2 (5 bases). The sample here was peripheral blood mononuclear cells (PBMCs), taken at new diagnosis, from a patient treated with antithyroid drugs. The CDR3 DNA reads TGTGCCAGCAGTTACGGGGTCGGGAGCACAGATACGCAGTATTTT. Its protein is CASSYGVGSTDTQYF.